The 10 T cell receptor beta chains given below trace back to one sample, sequenced in a study of T cell repertoires in cytomegalovirus infection. These TCRs' antigens remain unknown. TCRdb recomputed calls from the reads with MiXCR, one row per CDR3 protein. The profile shows 600,000 to 700,000 distinct CDR3 sequences, approximately 33% of them singletons. Material: cultured PBMCs, obtained from culture after CMV antigen stimulation. These receptors were taken from a human donor in good health (CMV status not recorded). Some clones in this sample may be carry-over from other donors' samples.

This chain uses TRBV7-8 with TRBJ2-5; TRBD2 matches at 11 bases. V lost 3 bases, J lost 6 bases, and 9 bases stayed unmatched. From germline, CDR1 is SGHVS and CDR2 FQNEAQ. This CDR3 region has 16 residues. CDR3 bases: TGTGCCAGCAGCTTGGCTCCACTAGCGGGAGAGCAGACCCAGTACTTC. Translation: CASSLAPLAGEQTQYF.

The gene calls are TRBV7-6 and TRBJ2-7; possibly TRBD1 or TRBD2 for D (5 bases each). The V end lost 5 bases, the J end lost 4 bases, and 12 bases lay between the germline ends. CDR1 SGHVS and CDR2 FNYEAQ come from the germline V gene. The CDR3 extends over 13 amino acids. CDR3 nucleotides: TGTGCCAGCAGCCTACGGGACCAATACGAGCAGTACTTC. This encodes CASSLRDQYEQYF. The full variable domain, its missing parts supplied by reference TRBV7-6 and TRBJ2-7, is GAGVSQSPRYKVTKRGQDVALRCDPISGHVSLYWYRQALGQGPEFLTYFNYEAQQDKSGLPNDRFSAERPEGSISTLTIQRTEQRDSAMYRCASSLRDQYEQYFGPGTRLTVT.

The chain recombines TRBV18 with TRBJ2-7, with 7 bases lining up with TRBD1. V was pared by 4 bases and J by 0 bases, with 6 bases of the junction left unmatched. This CDR3 comprises 15 residues. From germline, CDR1 is KGHSH and CDR2 LQKENI. In DNA, the CDR3 is TGTGCCAGCTCACTCTCCCGGGACAGCTCCTACGAGCAGTACTTC. Its translation is CASSLSRDSSYEQYF.

This clonotype was picked up a small number of times. The chain has TRBV7-9 and TRBJ2-7; D possibly matches TRBD1 or TRBD2 (5 bases each). Germline CDR1 and CDR2: SEHNR and FQNEAQ (reference sequence). Trimming removed 4 bases at V and 1 base at J, with 20 bases between. This CDR3 has 17 amino acids. As DNA, the CDR3 is TGTGCCAGCAGCTCCCCCGGGACCGGCTCTAATTCCTACGAGCAGTACTTC. It encodes CASSSPGTGSNSYEQYF.

V usage is TRBV7-9 and J usage is TRBJ2-3; the match to TRBD1 covers 8 bases. After removal of 5 bases from V and 0 bases from J, the junction contained 7 bases not matched to a gene. This CDR3 contains 16 residues. Per the germline V gene, CDR1 is SEHNR and CDR2 is FQNEAQ (reference sequence). CDR3 coding DNA: TGTGCCAGCAGCCCACGCCGGACAGGGAGCACAGATACGCAGTATTTT. Encoded protein: CASSPRRTGSTDTQYF.

This clonotype was detected ten times or more. The chain links TRBV6-1 to TRBJ2-3, with a possible D match to TRBD2 (5 bases). The CDR3 has 14 residues. V lost 4 bases to trimming and J lost 0 bases, with 8 bases between them. The V gene's germline CDR1 is MNHNS and CDR2 SASEGT. In DNA form, the CDR3 reads TGTGCCAGCAGTGTTCGAGGGAGCACAGATACGCAGTATTTT. Translating it yields CASSVRGSTDTQYF.

This chain connects TRBV3-1 to TRBJ2-3; D may correspond to TRBD1 or TRBD2 (5 bases each). Trimming took off 1 base at V and 1 base at J, with 15 bases between the two ends. The CDR3 contains 17 residues. Germline V gene data show CDR1 as LGHDT and CDR2 as YNNKEL (reference sequence). CDR3 region: CASSQVRGLSGTDTQYF. Here the CDR3 DNA reads TGTGCCAGCAGCCAAGTTCGGGGCCTCTCTGGCACAGATACGCAGTATTTT.

V gene TRBV19 combines with J gene TRBJ2-7; D may be TRBD2 (6 bases). Trimming took 0 bases from V and 2 from J, leaving 11 bases between them. The germline CDR1 and CDR2 sequences are LNHDA and SQIVND (reference sequence). The length of the CDR3 is 15 residues. CDR3 DNA: TGTGCCAGTAGTATAGATGGGGGGACCACCTACGAGCAGTACTTC. Protein: CASSIDGGTTYEQYF. The whole variable domain, remainder taken from reference TRBV19 and TRBJ2-7, is DGGITQSPKYLFRKEGQNVTLSCEQNLNHDAMYWYRQDPGQGLRLIYYSQIVNDFQKGDIAEGYSVSREKKESFPLTVTSAQKNPTAFYLCASSIDGGTTYEQYFGPGTRLTVT.

Regarding this clonotype: This may come from a read error, since a much larger clone is one base off. CDR3: CASSLQAGAFF. The CDR3 region has the DNA TGTGCCAGCAGCTTACAGGCTGGTGCTTTCTTT. J is TRBJ1-1 and V is TRBV7-2, with D hard to call. The germline gives CDR1 SGHTA, CDR2 FQGNSA. V was trimmed by 2 bases and J by 11 bases, leaving 9 bases between them. The CDR3 sequence is 11 residues long.

This clonotype came up a few times. This chain connects TRBV12-3 or TRBV12-4 to TRBJ1-1; the D gene is possibly TRBD1 (6 bases). Trimming left V 3 bases short and J 4 bases short, with 12 bases between. CDR3 length: 14 amino acids. This chain's CDR3 is CASSLGQAGTEAFF. The CDR3 DNA is TGTGCCAGCAGTTTGGGACAAGCCGGCACTGAAGCTTTCTTT.